A selection of T cell receptor beta chains follows, all from one sample in a study of beta chain features in type 1 diabetes. Clones were read by immunoSEQ multiplex PCR, and TCRdb kept only the in-frame ones, dropping some. Among over 150,000 clones listed, 7.8% were seen once. Input material: central memory CD4+ T cells from blood. These receptors were collected from a woman in her thirties or forties with type 1 diabetes. Both conserved end residues are part of each CDR3. The D gene is left open where the match is weak. A row's size may be missing; if present it is once, few, many or a size class.

V	J	D	size	DNA	CDR3
TRBV7-2	TRBJ2-5	-	-	TGTGCCAGCAGCGAACGGACAGTCCAAGAGACCCAGTACTTC	CASSERTVQETQYF
TRBV9	TRBJ1-3	TRBD1	-	TGTGCCAGCAGCGTAGGACAGGGCGGCTCTGGAAACACCATATATTTT	CASSVGQGGSGNTIYF
TRBV5-4	TRBJ1-2	-	few	TGCGCCAGCAGCCAGGTGAACGGTGGCTACACCTTC	CASSQVNGGYTF
TRBV5-8	TRBJ2-4	TRBD2	-	TGTGCCAGCAGCTTGGCTAATCGGCCTAGCGGGAAGGAGAACATTCAGTACTTC	CASSLANRPSGKENIQYF
TRBV28	TRBJ2-5	-	few	TGTGCCAGTAACTTCGCAGGGGGAGGTGGACGGAAGACCCAGTACTTC	CASNFAGGGGRKTQYF
TRBV5-1	TRBJ2-1	-	-	TGCGCCAGCAGCTTGGACGGCGGAGGCTCCTACAATGAGCAGTTCTTC	CASSLDGGGSYNEQFF
TRBV30	TRBJ2-7	-	-	TGTGCCTGGAGTGACGGCTACGAGCAGTACTTC	CAWSDGYEQYF
TRBV4-3	TRBJ2-5	TRBD1	few	TGCGCCAGCAGCCGTGACAGGGTCAAGACCCAGTACTTC	CASSRDRVKTQYF
TRBV6-5	TRBJ2-7	TRBD2	few	TGTGCCAGCAAACGGCGGGAGCTAGCCTACGAGCAGTACTTC	CASKRRELAYEQYF
TRBV2	TRBJ1-5	-	-	TGTGCCAGCAGACCCATTGACAGAGATAGCAATCAGCCCCAGCATTTT	CASRPIDRDSNQPQHF
TRBV7-2	TRBJ2-5	TRBD2	few	TGTGCCAGCAGCTTAGCGTCTAGCGGGAACCAAGAGACCCAGTACTTC	CASSLASSGNQETQYF
TRBV19	TRBJ1-1	-	-	TGTGCCAGTAGTCTCGGTCTGAACACTGAAGCTTTCTTT	CASSLGLNTEAFF